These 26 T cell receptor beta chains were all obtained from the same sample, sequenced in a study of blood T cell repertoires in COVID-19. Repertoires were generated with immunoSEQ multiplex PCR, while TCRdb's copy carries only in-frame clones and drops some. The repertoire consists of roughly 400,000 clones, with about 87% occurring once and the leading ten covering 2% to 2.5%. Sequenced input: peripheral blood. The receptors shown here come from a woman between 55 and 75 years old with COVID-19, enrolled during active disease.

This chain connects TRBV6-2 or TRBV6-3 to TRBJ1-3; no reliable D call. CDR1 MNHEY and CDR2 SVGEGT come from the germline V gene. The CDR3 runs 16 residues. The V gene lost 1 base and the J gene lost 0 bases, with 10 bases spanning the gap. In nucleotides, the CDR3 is TGTGCCAGCAGTTACTTGACATCCATCTCTGGAAACACCATATATTTT. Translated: CASSYLTSISGNTIYF.

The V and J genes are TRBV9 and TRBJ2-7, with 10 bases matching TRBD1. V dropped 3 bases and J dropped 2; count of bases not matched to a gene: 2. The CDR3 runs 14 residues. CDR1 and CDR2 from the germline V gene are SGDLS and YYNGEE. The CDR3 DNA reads TGTGCCAGCAGCGGGGGACAGGGGCCCTACGAGCAGTACTTC. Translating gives CASSGGQGPYEQYF.

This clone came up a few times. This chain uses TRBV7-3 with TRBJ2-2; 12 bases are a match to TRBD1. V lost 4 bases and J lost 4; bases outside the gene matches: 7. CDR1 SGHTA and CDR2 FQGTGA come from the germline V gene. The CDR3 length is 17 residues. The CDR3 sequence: CASSSQPGQGATGELFF. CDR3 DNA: TGTGCCAGCAGCTCCCAACCGGGACAGGGGGCCACCGGGGAGCTGTTTTTT. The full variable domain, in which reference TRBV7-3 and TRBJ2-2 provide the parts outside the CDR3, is GAGVSQTPSNKVTEKGKYVELRCDPISGHTALYWYRQSLGQGPEFLIYFQGTGAADDSGLPNDRFFAVRPEGSVSTLKIQRTERGDSAVYLCASSSQPGQGATGELFFGEGSRLTVL.

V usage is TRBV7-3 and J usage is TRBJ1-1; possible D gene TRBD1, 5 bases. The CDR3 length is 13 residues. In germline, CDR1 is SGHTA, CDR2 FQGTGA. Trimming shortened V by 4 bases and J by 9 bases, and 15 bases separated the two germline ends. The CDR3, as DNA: TGTGCCAGCAGCTACGGTCGACAGACCAAAGCTTTCTTT. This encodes CASSYGRQTKAFF. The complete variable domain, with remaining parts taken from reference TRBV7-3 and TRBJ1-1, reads GAGVSQTPSNKVTEKGKYVELRCDPISGHTALYWYRQSLGQGPEFLIYFQGTGAADDSGLPNDRFFAVRPEGSVSTLKIQRTERGDSAVYLCASSYGRQTKAFFGQGTRLTVV.

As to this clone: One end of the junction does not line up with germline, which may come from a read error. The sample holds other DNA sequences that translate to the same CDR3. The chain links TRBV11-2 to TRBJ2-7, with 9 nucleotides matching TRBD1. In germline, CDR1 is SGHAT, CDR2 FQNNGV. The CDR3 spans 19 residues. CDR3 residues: CASSPSWTGVRKAPYEQYF. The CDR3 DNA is TGTGCCAGCAGCCCATCCTGGACAGGGGTCCGAAAGGCACCCTACGAGCAATACTTC.

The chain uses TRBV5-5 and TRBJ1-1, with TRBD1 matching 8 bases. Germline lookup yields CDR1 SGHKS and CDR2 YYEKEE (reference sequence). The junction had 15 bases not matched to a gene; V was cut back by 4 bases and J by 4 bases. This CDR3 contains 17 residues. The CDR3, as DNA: TGTGCCAGCAGCCCGGTACAGGGGGTCCAAACGGGCACTGAAGCTTTCTTT. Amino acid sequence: CASSPVQGVQTGTEAFF.

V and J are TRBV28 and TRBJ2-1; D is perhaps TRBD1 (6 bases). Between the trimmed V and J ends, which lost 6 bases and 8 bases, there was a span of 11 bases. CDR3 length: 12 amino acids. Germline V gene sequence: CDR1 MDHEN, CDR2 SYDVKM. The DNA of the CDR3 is TGTGCCAGCAGGTACAGGGCGGATGAGCAGTTCTTC. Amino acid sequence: CASRYRADEQFF.

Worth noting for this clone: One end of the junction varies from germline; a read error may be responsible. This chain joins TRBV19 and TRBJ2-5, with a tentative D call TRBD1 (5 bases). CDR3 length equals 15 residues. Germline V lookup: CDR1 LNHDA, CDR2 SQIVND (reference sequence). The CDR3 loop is CASSYDRDLQKTQYF. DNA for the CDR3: TGTGCCAGTAGCTATGACAGAGATCTCCAAAAGACCCAGTACTTC.

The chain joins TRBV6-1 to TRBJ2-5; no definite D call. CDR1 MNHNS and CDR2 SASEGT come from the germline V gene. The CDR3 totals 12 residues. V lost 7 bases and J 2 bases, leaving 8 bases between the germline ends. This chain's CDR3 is CASTAAQETQYF. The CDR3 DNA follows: TGTGCCAGCACCGCGGCTCAAGAGACCCAGTACTTC.

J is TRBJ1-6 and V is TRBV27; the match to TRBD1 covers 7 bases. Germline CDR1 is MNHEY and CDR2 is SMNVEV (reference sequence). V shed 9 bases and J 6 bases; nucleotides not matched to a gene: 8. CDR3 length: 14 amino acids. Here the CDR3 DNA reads TGTGCCAGTTCCCGGGACAGAGTTAATTCACCCCTCCACTTT. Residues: CASSRDRVNSPLHF.

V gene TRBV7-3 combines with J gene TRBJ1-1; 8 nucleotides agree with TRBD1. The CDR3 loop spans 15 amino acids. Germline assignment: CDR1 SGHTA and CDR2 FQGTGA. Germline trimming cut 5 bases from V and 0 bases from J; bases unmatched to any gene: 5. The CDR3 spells CASSITGGVNTEAFF. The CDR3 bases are TGTGCCAGCAGCATCACAGGGGGGGTGAACACTGAAGCTTTCTTT.

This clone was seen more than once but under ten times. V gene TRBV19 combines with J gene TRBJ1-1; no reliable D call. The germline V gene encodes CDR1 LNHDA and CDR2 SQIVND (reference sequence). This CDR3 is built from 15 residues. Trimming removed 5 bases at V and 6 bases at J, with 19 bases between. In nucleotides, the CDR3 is TGTGCCAGTAGTGGATTCGGACGGGAAGGCGCTGAAGCTTTCTTT. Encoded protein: CASSGFGREGAEAFF.

CDR3 amino acids: CASMGRGEEKLFF. The CDR3 DNA is TGTGCCAGTATGGGGAGGGGCGAGGAAAAACTGTTTTTT. J is TRBJ1-4 and V is TRBV19, with D possibly being TRBD1 (5 bases). The CDR3 spans 13 residues. In germline, CDR1 is LNHDA, CDR2 SQIVND (reference sequence). Trimming removed 7 bases from V and 8 bases from J, with 14 bases in between.

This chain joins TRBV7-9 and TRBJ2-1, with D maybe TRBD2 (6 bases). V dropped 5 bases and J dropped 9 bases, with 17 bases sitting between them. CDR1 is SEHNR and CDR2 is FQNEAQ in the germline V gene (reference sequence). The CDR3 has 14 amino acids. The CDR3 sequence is CASSGWRGWSEQFF. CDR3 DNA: TGTGCCAGCAGCGGGTGGCGGGGTTGGAGTGAGCAGTTCTTC.

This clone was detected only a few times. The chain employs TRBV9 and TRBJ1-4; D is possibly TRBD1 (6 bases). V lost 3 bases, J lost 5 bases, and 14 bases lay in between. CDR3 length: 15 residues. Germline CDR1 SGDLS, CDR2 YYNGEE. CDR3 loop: CASSEQGLGNEKLFF. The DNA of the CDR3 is TGTGCCAGCAGCGAGCAGGGGCTGGGGAATGAAAAACTGTTTTTT.

CDR3 protein: CASSRQGPYGYTF. Here the CDR3 DNA reads TGTGCCAGCAGCCGTCAGGGCCCCTATGGCTACACCTTC. J is TRBJ1-2 and V is TRBV3-1 (or the pseudogene TRBV3-2); perhaps TRBD1 as D (5 bases). The CDR3 runs to 13 residues. Germline V gene lookup returns CDR1 LGHDT and CDR2 YNNKEL (reference sequence). Trimming removed 4 bases from V and 4 bases from J, with 10 bases in between.

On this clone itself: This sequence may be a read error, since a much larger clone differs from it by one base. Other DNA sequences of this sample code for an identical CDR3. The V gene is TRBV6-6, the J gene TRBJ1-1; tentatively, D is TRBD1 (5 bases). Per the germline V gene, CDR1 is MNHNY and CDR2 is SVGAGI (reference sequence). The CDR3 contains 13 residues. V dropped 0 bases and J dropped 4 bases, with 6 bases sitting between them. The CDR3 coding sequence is TGTGCCAGCAGTTACTCAAGGGGCACTGAAGCTTTCTTT. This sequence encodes CASSYSRGTEAFF.

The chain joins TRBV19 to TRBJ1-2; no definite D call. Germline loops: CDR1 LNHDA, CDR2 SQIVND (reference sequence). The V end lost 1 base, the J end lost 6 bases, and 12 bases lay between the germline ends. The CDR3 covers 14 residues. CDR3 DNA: TGTGCCAGTAGTATAGCAGGATTCAGGAATGGCTACACCTTC. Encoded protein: CASSIAGFRNGYTF.

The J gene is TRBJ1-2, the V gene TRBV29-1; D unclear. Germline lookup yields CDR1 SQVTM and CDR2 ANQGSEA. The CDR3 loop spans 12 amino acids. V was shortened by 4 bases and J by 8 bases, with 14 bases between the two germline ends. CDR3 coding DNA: TGCAGCGTTGGGACGGAGGGATTAGGCTACACCTTC. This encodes CSVGTEGLGYTF.

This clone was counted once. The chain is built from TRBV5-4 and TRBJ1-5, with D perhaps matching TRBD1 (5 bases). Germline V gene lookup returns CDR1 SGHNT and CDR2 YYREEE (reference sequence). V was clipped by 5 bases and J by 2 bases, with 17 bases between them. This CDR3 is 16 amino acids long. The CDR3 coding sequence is TGTGCCAGCAGTCAACCCCCGGGGGGAGGCAATCAGCCCCAGCATTTT. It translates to CASSQPPGGGNQPQHF.

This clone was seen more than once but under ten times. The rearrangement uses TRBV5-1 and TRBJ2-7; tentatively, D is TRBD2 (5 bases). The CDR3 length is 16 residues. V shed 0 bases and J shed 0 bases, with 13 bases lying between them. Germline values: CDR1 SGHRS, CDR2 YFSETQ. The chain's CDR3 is CASSLAKAGSSYEQYF. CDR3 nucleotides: TGCGCCAGCAGCTTGGCCAAGGCTGGGAGCTCCTACGAGCAGTACTTC. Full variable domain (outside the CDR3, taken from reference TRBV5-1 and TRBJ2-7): KAGVTQTPRYLIKTRGQQVTLSCSPISGHRSVSWYQQTPGQGLQFLFEYFSETQRNKGNFPGRFSGRQFSNSRSEMNVSTLELGDSALYLCASSLAKAGSSYEQYFGPGTRLTVT.

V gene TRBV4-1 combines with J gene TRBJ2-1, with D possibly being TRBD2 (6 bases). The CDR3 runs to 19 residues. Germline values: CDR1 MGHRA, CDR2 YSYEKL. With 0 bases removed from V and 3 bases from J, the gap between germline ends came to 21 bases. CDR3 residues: CASSQDRFMGRGDYNEQFF. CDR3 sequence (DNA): TGCGCCAGCAGCCAAGATAGATTTATGGGGCGCGGGGACTACAATGAGCAGTTCTTC.

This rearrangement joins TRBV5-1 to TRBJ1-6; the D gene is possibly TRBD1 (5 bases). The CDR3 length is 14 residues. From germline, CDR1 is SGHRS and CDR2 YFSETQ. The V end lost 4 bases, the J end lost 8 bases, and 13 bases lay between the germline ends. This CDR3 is CASSLPGGDSPLHF. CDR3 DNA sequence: TGCGCCAGCAGCCTGCCTGGAGGGGATTCACCCCTCCACTTT.

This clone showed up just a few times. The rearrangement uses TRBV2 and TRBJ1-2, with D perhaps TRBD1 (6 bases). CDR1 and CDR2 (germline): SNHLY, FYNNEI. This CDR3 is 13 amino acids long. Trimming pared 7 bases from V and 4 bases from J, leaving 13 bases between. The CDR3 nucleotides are TGTGCCAGCACTTACAGGGAAGGCTATGGCTACACCTTC. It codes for CASTYREGYGYTF.

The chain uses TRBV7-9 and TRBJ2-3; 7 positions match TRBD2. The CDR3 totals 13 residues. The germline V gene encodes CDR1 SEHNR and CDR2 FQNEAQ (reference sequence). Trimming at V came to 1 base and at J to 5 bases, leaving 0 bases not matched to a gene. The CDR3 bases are TGTGCCAGCAGCTTAGGGGAGGGAGATACGCAGTATTTT. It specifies CASSLGEGDTQYF.

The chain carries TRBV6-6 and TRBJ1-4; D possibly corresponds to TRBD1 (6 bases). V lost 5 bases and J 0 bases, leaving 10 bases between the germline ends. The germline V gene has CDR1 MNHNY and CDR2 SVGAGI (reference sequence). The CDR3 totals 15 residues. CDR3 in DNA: TGTGCCAGCAGTCACAGGGAAGCAACTAATGAAAAACTGTTTTTT. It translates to CASSHREATNEKLFF.